A single sample is the source of the 8 T cell receptor beta chains below, sequenced in a study of T cell responses to AZD1222 COVID-19 vaccine. This table comes from immunoSEQ multiplex PCR, and its TCRdb copy is limited to in-frame clones, with some not included. Of fewer than 200,000 clones detected, about nine tenths appear once; the ten largest clones hold under 2%. The starting material was peripheral blood, obtained 28 days after the second AZD1222 dose. The receptor set was obtained from an adult who received the AZD1222 COVID-19 vaccine.

The genes are TRBV19 and TRBJ1-5; 8 bases fit TRBD1. CDR1 LNHDA and CDR2 SQIVND come from the germline V gene (reference sequence). After removal of 5 bases from V and 2 bases from J, the junction contained 11 bases not matched to a gene. The CDR3 is 17 amino acids. The CDR3 sequence is CASSAEQGGVGNQPQHF. CDR3 coding DNA: TGTGCCAGTAGTGCGGAACAGGGGGGGGTGGGCAATCAGCCCCAGCATTTT.

This rearrangement joins TRBV4-3 to TRBJ1-2; D is unclear. This CDR3 contains 16 residues. V lost 0 bases and J 4 bases, leaving 15 bases between the germline ends. Germline loops: CDR1 LGHNA, CDR2 YSLEER. The CDR3 sequence is CASSQDGSAQSYGYTF. CDR3 coding DNA: TGCGCCAGCAGCCAAGATGGGTCCGCTCAAAGCTATGGCTACACCTTC.

The CDR3 DNA follows: TGCAGCGTTGAAGATCTTCTGCCGGGACAGGGGCACTACGAGCAGTACTTC. As protein: CSVEDLLPGQGHYEQYF. This chain uses TRBV29-1 with TRBJ2-7; 10 bases line up with TRBD1. With V trimmed by 0 bases and J by 3 bases, 11 bases remained unmatched. The germline V gene encodes CDR1 SQVTM and CDR2 ANQGSEA. CDR3 length: 17 amino acids.

The rearrangement links TRBV7-2 to TRBJ1-4; the D gene is possibly TRBD1 (5 bases). Germline assignment: CDR1 SGHTA and CDR2 FQGNSA. V lost 3 bases to trimming and J lost 5 bases, with 7 bases between them. This CDR3 is built from 13 residues. The CDR3 is CASSFDRNEKLFF. Here the CDR3 DNA reads TGTGCCAGCAGCTTCGACAGAAATGAAAAACTGTTTTTT.

The genes are TRBV5-1 and TRBJ1-5, with 9 bases fitting TRBD1. Germline V CDR1 and CDR2: SGHRS, YFSETQ. V trimming: 4 bases; J trimming: 3 bases; junction bases outside the gene matches: 2. This CDR3 comprises 14 residues. CDR3 region: CASSRTGDNQPQHF. CDR3 in DNA: TGCGCCAGCAGCCGGACAGGGGACAATCAGCCCCAGCATTTT.

J is TRBJ2-3 and V is TRBV6-5; possibly TRBD2 for D (6 bases). This CDR3 spans 12 amino acids. V shed 8 bases and J shed 5 bases, with 11 bases lying between them. Germline lookup yields CDR1 MNHEY and CDR2 SVGAGI. CDR3 coding DNA: TGTGCCAGCGGGAGGTTTGGAGATACGCAGTATTTT. Its translation: CASGRFGDTQYF.

V gene TRBV5-1 combines with J gene TRBJ2-2; either TRBD1 or TRBD2 may fit D (5 bases each). The V gene lost 4 bases and the J gene lost 5 bases, with 18 bases spanning the gap. Germline-derived CDR1 and CDR2 are SGHRS and YFSETQ. The CDR3 consists of 16 residues. The CDR3 DNA reads as TGCGCCAGCAGCCCCCGGGGCAGGGAAAAGACCGGGGAGCTGTTTTTT. It is translated as CASSPRGREKTGELFF.

This clone showed up just once. V and J are TRBV5-1 and TRBJ1-1, with D unclear. Looked up from germline, CDR1 is SGHRS and CDR2 is YFSETQ. The CDR3 has 15 residues. V was shortened by 0 bases and J by 0 bases, with 9 bases between the two germline ends. CDR3 DNA sequence: TGCGCCAGCAGCTTGGTGGGCACGGTGAACACTGAAGCTTTCTTT. It codes for CASSLVGTVNTEAFF.